Each of the 24 T cell receptor beta chains below was sequenced from the same sample in a study of technical replicates of blood from a few donors. TCRdb keeps only in-frame clones here, not all; method: immunoSEQ multiplex PCR. This table has approximately 79,000 clones, approximately 95% appearing once. The material sequenced was T cells isolated from PBMCs. The source of these receptors is a human donor in good health.

The chain has TRBV16 and TRBJ1-4, with TRBD1 matching 7 bases. J lost 5 bases, V lost 4 bases, and 4 bases had no gene match. In germline, CDR1 is KGHSY, CDR2 FQNENV. CDR3 length equals 14 residues. The CDR3 is CASSPGTENEKLFF. The CDR3 DNA reads as TGTGCCAGCAGCCCGGGGACAGAAAATGAAAAACTGTTTTTT.

V is TRBV6-5 and J is TRBJ2-1; the D is unclear. CDR1 is MNHEY, CDR2 SVGAGI, per germline. V was trimmed by 5 bases and J by 6 bases, leaving 8 bases between them. The CDR3 length is 12 residues. The CDR3 protein is CASSTAANEQFF. Written as DNA, the CDR3 is TGTGCCAGCAGTACGGCGGCCAATGAGCAGTTCTTC.

This chain links TRBV6-1 with TRBJ1-1; 7 bases are shared with TRBD1. Germline CDR1 is MNHNS and CDR2 is SASEGT. The CDR3 consists of 14 residues. V dropped 4 bases and J dropped 0; count of bases not matched to a gene: 2. The CDR3 sequence is CASSVGGMNTEAFF. DNA of the CDR3: TGTGCCAGCAGTGTAGGGGGCATGAACACTGAAGCTTTCTTT.

This clone has just one count. The chain uses TRBV2 and TRBJ1-1; D is uncertain. Germline loops: CDR1 SNHLY, CDR2 FYNNEI. V lost 4 bases, J lost 1 base, and 10 bases lay in between. The CDR3 covers 14 residues. The CDR3 here is CASSGAAANTEAFF. CDR3 nucleotides: TGTGCCAGCAGTGGGGCCGCCGCGAACACTGAAGCTTTCTTT. The variable domain in full, with the rest retrieved from reference TRBV2 and TRBJ1-1, is EPEVTQTPSHQVTQMGQEVILRCVPISNHLYFYWYRQILGQKVEFLVSFYNNEISEKSEIFDDQFSVERPDGSNFTLKIRSTKLEDSAMYFCASSGAAANTEAFFGQGTRLTVV.

V and J are TRBV5-4 and TRBJ2-3; TRBD2 aligns across 8 bases. Looked up from germline, CDR1 is SGHNT and CDR2 is YYREEE (reference sequence). This CDR3 region has 15 residues. V was pared by 2 bases and J by 2 bases, with 4 bases of the junction left unmatched. CDR3 sequence reads: CASSFYSGNTDTQYF. CDR3 DNA sequence: TGTGCCAGCAGCTTTTATAGCGGGAACACAGATACGCAGTATTTT.

V usage is TRBV29-1 and J usage is TRBJ2-7, with D maybe TRBD2 (7 bases). The CDR3 consists of 13 residues. Germline CDR1 is SQVTM and CDR2 is ANQGSEA. V was cut by 7 bases and J by 5 bases, with 18 bases left in between. The DNA for the CDR3 is TGCAGCGGGGGGGGCCAGAAGGACCACGAGCAGTACTTC. It yields the protein CSGGGQKDHEQYF.

The chain links TRBV10-3 to TRBJ1-1; D is perhaps TRBD1 (6 bases). The germline V gene encodes CDR1 ENHRY and CDR2 SYGVKD. Deletions cut 10 bases from V and 0 bases from J, with 12 bases between. The CDR3 totals 13 residues. The CDR3 region has the DNA TGTGCCACCCTAGACAGGCTGAACACTGAAGCTTTCTTT. It yields the protein CATLDRLNTEAFF.

This clone has just one count. The rearrangement joins TRBV6-1 to TRBJ1-4, with a weak D call TRBD1 (6 bases). The CDR3 is made up of 16 amino acids. CDR1 is MNHNS, CDR2 SASEGT, per germline. The V and J ends lost 4 bases and 8 bases respectively, with 20 bases between them. The CDR3, as DNA: TGTGCCAGCAGTGGGGGGCAAGATAGTCTAGGGGAAAAACTGTTTTTT. Protein sequence: CASSGGQDSLGEKLFF.

There are a few counts of this clone. This chain links TRBV4-1 with TRBJ2-2, with no clear D. The V and J ends lost 3 bases and 7 bases respectively, with 6 bases between them. CDR3 length equals 12 residues. Germline values: CDR1 MGHRA, CDR2 YSYEKL. The CDR3, as DNA: TGCGCCAGCAGCCAGTTACACGGGGAGCTGTTTTTT. Its protein product is CASSQLHGELFF.

The chain carries TRBV11-2 and TRBJ1-1, with 7 bases fitting TRBD1. V lost 1 base to trimming and J lost 6 bases; unmatched junction nucleotides: 2. Germline V CDR1 and CDR2: SGHAT, FQNNGV. This CDR3 spans 13 amino acids. CDR3 sequence reads: CASSLVGTAEAFF. The CDR3 region has the DNA TGTGCCAGCAGCTTAGTGGGGACAGCTGAAGCTTTCTTT. The entire variable domain, with the rest obtained from reference TRBV11-2 and TRBJ1-1, is as follows: EAGVAQSPRYKIIEKRQSVAFWCNPISGHATLYWYQQILGQGPKLLIQFQNNGVVDDSQLPKDRFSAERLKGVDSTLKIQPAKLEDSAVYLCASSLVGTAEAFFGQGTRLTVV.

Written as DNA, the CDR3 is TGTGCCAGCAGTTTCGGGACAGGGGCGGAGGAGACCCAGTACTTC. Protein: CASSFGTGAEETQYF. The chain carries TRBV28 and TRBJ2-5, with 10 bases identical to TRBD1. The CDR3 contains 15 residues. CDR1 MDHEN and CDR2 SYDVKM come from the germline V gene. Germline trimming cut 3 bases from V and 5 bases from J; bases unmatched to any gene: 6.

The rearrangement joins TRBV5-6 to TRBJ1-1; D call uncertain. The germline CDR1 and CDR2 sequences are SGHDT and YYEEEE. The V end was cut by 1 base, the J end by 1 base, with 5 bases between. The CDR3 has 13 residues. In DNA form, the CDR3 reads TGTGCCAGCAGCTTGCCAGGGAACACTGAAGCTTTCTTT. As protein: CASSLPGNTEAFF.

CDR3 bases: TGTGCCAGCTCACCATTGGGCAGGGAACGGACCGAGCAGTACTTC. It specifies CASSPLGRERTEQYF. The chain carries TRBV18 and TRBJ2-7, with a tentative D call TRBD1 (5 bases). This CDR3 has 15 amino acids. With 2 bases removed from V and 6 bases from J, the gap between germline ends came to 17 bases. In germline, CDR1 is KGHSH, CDR2 LQKENI.

The gene calls are TRBV9 and TRBJ2-5; 10 bases are shared with TRBD1. Per the germline V gene, CDR1 is SGDLS and CDR2 is YYNGEE. J was trimmed by 2 bases and V by 4 bases; bases with no gene match: 14. There are 18 residues in the CDR3. The CDR3 region is CASSPLTGGAHRQETQYF. The DNA of the CDR3 is TGTGCCAGCAGCCCCTTGACAGGGGGCGCGCACCGACAAGAGACCCAGTACTTC. Looking up the rest from reference TRBV9 and TRBJ2-5 gives the full variable domain: DSGVTQTPKHLITATGQRVTLRCSPRSGDLSVYWYQQSLDQGLQFLIQYYNGEERAKGNILERFSAQQFPDLHSELNLSSLELGDSALYFCASSPLTGGAHRQETQYFGPGTRLLVL.

The J gene is TRBJ2-6, the V gene TRBV4-1; TRBD2 is a possible D gene (6 bases). The ends were cut back, 0 bases at V and 3 bases at J, with 27 bases in the middle. CDR3 size: 22 residues. CDR1 and CDR2 from the germline V gene are MGHRA and YSYEKL. As DNA, the CDR3 is TGCGCCAGCAGCCAAGAACCGGGTAGGGCGGGACTTCCCGGATATGGGGCCAACGTCCTGACTTTC. Translation gives CASSQEPGRAGLPGYGANVLTF.

The chain recombines TRBV11-2 with TRBJ2-7, with D maybe TRBD2 (7 bases). The CDR3 covers 14 residues. CDR1 and CDR2 from the germline V gene are SGHAT and FQNNGV. V shed 4 bases and J shed 4 bases, with 14 bases lying between them. In DNA form, the CDR3 reads TGTGCCAGCAGCTCGGCGGGGGCAGAATACGAGCAGTACTTC. It is translated as CASSSAGAEYEQYF.

The chain couples TRBV29-1 to TRBJ1-2, with D possibly being TRBD1 (5 bases). The CDR3 sequence is 12 residues long. Trimming took off 7 bases at V and 8 bases at J, with 17 bases between the two ends. Per the germline V gene, CDR1 is SQVTM and CDR2 is ANQGSEA. The CDR3 nucleotides are TGCAGCGCACTCGAATTCGGGGGGGGCTACACCTTC. Translating it yields CSALEFGGGYTF.

On this clone: A clone one base away is much larger, so this may be a read error. The rearrangement joins TRBV5-6 to TRBJ2-7; 8 positions agree with TRBD1. The CDR3 has 13 amino acids. Per the germline V gene, CDR1 is SGHDT and CDR2 is YYEEEE. V shed 4 bases, J shed 2 bases, and the junction held 2 bases outside the gene matches. The CDR3 DNA reads as TGTGCCAGCAGCCCGACAGGGGCCTACGAGCAGTACTTC. This translates into CASSPTGAYEQYF.

This clone was recorded only once. This sequence joins TRBV5-4 and TRBJ2-7; 9 bases match TRBD1. The trim removed 2 bases at V and 2 bases at J, leaving 14 bases unmatched. The CDR3 is 18 residues long. From germline, CDR1 is SGHNT and CDR2 YYREEE (reference sequence). The CDR3 bases are TGTGCCAGCAGCTTTAGCTCCGGGACAGGGCAGTTTCCCTACGAGCAGTACTTC. Translating gives CASSFSSGTGQFPYEQYF.

The gene calls are TRBV7-3 and TRBJ1-1; possibly TRBD1 for D (5 bases). The CDR3 totals 13 residues. Per germline, CDR1 SGHTA and CDR2 FQGTGA. V lost 5 bases to trimming and J lost 3 bases, with 10 bases between them. The CDR3 here is CASSLDSHTEAFF. For the CDR3, the DNA is TGTGCCAGCAGCCTCGACAGTCACACTGAAGCTTTCTTT.

The chain links TRBV4-1 to TRBJ2-1; 7 nucleotides agree with TRBD2. The CDR3 consists of 15 residues. CDR1 is MGHRA, CDR2 YSYEKL, per germline. The V gene end was trimmed by 5 bases and the J gene end by 5 bases; junction bases not matched to a gene: 9. CDR3 sequence: CASSDRRRGNNEQFF. As DNA, the CDR3 is TGCGCCAGCAGCGATCGCCGGCGGGGGAACAATGAGCAGTTCTTC.

The genes are TRBV11-2 and TRBJ2-5; 11 bases map to TRBD2. The V segment lost 5 bases and the J segment 5 bases; nucleotides outside the gene matches: 16. Germline V lookup: CDR1 SGHAT, CDR2 FQNNGV. This CDR3 spans 18 amino acids. The CDR3 region is CASSPRFVAGGRGETQYF. The CDR3 bases are TGTGCCAGCAGCCCACGCTTTGTAGCGGGAGGGCGTGGGGAGACCCAGTACTTC.

The chain employs TRBV4-1 and TRBJ1-1, with D maybe TRBD1 (5 bases). This CDR3 comprises 17 residues. Trimming left V 4 bases short and J 5 bases short, with 23 bases between. Germline-derived CDR1 and CDR2 are MGHRA and YSYEKL. The CDR3 protein is CASSPVGQGRGGTEAFF. The CDR3 DNA follows: TGCGCCAGCAGCCCCGTAGGGCAGGGACGGGGGGGAACTGAAGCTTTCTTT.

V is TRBV7-3 and J is TRBJ1-1; D gene uncertain. V dropped 6 bases and J dropped 1 base, with 15 bases sitting between them. Germline values: CDR1 SGHTA, CDR2 FQGTGA. The CDR3 is 15 residues long. This CDR3 reads CASSRGYSRNTEAFF. CDR3 bases: TGTGCCAGCAGTCGGGGTTACTCGAGGAACACTGAAGCTTTCTTT.